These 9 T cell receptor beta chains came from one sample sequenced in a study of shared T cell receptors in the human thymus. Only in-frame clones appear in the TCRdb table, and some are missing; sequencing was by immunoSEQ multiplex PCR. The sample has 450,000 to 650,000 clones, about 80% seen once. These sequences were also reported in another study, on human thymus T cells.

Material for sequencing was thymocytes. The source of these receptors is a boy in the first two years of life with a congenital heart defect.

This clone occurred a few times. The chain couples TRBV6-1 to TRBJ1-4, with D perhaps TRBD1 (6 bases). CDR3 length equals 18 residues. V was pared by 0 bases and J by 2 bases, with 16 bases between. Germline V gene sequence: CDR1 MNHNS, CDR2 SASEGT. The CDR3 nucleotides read TGTGCCAGCAGTGAAGCTACGGCAGGGGAGGGCACTAATGAAAAACTGTTTTTT. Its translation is CASSEATAGEGTNEKLFF.

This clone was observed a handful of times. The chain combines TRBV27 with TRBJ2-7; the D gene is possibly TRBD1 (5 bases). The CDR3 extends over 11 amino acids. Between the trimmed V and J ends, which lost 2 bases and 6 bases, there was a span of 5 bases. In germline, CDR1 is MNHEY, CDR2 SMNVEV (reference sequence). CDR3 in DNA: TGTGCCAGCAGTTTAGGGGCCGAGCAGTACTTC. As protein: CASSLGAEQYF.

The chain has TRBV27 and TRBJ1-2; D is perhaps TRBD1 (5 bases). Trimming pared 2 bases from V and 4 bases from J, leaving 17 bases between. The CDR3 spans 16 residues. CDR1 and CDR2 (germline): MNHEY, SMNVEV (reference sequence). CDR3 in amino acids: CASSLKPRGSFYGYTF. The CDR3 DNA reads TGTGCCAGCAGTTTAAAACCTCGGGGGTCCTTCTATGGCTACACCTTC.

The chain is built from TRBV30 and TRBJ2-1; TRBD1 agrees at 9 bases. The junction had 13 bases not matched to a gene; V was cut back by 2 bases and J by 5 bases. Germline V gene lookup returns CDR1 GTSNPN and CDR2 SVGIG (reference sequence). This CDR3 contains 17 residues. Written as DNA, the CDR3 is TGTGCCTGGAGTCTTCTTATGGACAGGGGTAGAGACAATGAGCAGTTCTTC. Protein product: CAWSLLMDRGRDNEQFF. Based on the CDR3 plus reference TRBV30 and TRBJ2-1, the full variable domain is SQTIHQWPATLVQPVGSPLSLECTVEGTSNPNLYWYRQAAGRGLQLLFYSVGIGQISSEVPQNLSASRPQDRQFILSSKKLLLSDSGFYLCAWSLLMDRGRDNEQFFGPGTRLTVL.

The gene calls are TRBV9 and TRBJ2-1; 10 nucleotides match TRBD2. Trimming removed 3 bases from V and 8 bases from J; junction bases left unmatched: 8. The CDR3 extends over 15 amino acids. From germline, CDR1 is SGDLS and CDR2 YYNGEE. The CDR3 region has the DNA TGTGCCAGCAGCGCCACAAGCGGGAGGGGCGATGAGCAGTTCTTC. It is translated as CASSATSGRGDEQFF.

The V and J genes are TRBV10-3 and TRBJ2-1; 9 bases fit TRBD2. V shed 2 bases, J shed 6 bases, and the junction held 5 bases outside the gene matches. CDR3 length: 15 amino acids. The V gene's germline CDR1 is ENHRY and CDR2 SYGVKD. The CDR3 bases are TGTGCCATCAGTGAGAGTGCGGGAGGGGCCAATGAGCAGTTCTTC. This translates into CAISESAGGANEQFF.

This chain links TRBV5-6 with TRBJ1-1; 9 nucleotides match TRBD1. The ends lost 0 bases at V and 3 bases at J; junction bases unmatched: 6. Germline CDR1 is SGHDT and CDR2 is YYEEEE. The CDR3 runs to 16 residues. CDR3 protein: CASSLVGDRDDTEAFF. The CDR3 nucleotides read TGTGCCAGCAGCTTGGTGGGGGACAGGGATGACACTGAAGCTTTCTTT.

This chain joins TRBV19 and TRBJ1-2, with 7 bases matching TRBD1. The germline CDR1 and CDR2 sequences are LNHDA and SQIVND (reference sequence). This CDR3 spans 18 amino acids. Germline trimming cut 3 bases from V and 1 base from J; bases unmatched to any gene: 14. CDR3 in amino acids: CASSIYYETGIDNYGYTF. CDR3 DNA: TGTGCCAGTAGTATCTATTATGAGACAGGGATCGATAACTATGGCTACACCTTC. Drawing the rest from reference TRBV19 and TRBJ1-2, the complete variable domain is DGGITQSPKYLFRKEGQNVTLSCEQNLNHDAMYWYRQDPGQGLRLIYYSQIVNDFQKGDIAEGYSVSREKKESFPLTVTSAQKNPTAFYLCASSIYYETGIDNYGYTFGSGTRLTVV.

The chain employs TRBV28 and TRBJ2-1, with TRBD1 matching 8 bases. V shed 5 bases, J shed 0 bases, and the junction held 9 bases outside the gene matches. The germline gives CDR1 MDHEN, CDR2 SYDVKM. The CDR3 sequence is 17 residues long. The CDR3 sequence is CASSEQTGVGSYNEQFF. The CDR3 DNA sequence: TGTGCCAGCAGTGAACAGACAGGGGTAGGCTCCTACAATGAGCAGTTCTTC.